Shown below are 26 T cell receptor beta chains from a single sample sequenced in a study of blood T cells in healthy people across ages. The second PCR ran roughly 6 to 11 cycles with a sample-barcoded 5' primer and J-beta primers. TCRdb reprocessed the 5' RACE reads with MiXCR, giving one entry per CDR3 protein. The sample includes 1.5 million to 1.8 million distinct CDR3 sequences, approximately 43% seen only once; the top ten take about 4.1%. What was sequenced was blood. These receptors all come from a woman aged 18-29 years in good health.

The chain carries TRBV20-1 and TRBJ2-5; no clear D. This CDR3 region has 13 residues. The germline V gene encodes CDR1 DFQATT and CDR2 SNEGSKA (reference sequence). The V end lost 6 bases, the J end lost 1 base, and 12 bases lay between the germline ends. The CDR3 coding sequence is TGCAGTGCCCCAAGGCTGCCCCAAGAGACCCAGTACTTC. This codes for CSAPRLPQETQYF.

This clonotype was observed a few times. The CDR3 region is CASSQDTTGSLTEQYF. In DNA, the CDR3 is TGCGCCAGCAGCCAAGATACGACGGGGAGTCTCACTGAGCAGTACTTC. The V gene is TRBV4-1, the J gene TRBJ2-7; maybe TRBD2 (5 bases). The CDR3 has 16 residues. Looked up from germline, CDR1 is MGHRA and CDR2 is YSYEKL. Trimming removed 0 bases from V and 7 bases from J, with 19 bases in between.

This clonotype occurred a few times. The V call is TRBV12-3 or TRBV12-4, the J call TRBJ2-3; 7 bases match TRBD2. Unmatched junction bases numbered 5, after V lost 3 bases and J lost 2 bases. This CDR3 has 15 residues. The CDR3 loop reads CASSLSSGHTDTQYF. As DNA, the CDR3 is TGTGCCAGCAGTTTGAGTAGCGGGCACACAGATACGCAGTATTTT.

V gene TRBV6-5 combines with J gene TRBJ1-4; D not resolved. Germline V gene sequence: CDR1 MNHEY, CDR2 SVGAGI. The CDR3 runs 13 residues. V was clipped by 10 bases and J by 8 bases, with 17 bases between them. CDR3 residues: CAIKPGQKEKLFF. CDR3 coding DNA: TGTGCCATCAAGCCGGGCCAGAAGGAAAAACTGTTTTTT.

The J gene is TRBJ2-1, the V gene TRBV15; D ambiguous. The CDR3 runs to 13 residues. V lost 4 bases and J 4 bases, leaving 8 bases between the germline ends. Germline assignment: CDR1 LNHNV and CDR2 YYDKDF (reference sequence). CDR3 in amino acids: CATSTGGYNEQFF. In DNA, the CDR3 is TGTGCCACCAGCACCGGCGGTTACAATGAGCAGTTCTTC.

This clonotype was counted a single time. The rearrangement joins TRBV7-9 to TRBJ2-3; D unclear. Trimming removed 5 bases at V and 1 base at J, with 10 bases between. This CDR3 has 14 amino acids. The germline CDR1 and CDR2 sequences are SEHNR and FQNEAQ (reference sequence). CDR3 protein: CASSMSLGTDTQYF. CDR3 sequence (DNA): TGTGCCAGCAGCATGAGTCTAGGCACAGATACGCAGTATTTT.

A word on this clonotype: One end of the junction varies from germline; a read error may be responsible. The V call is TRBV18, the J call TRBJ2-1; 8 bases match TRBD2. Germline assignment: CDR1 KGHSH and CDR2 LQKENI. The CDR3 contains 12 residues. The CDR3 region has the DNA TGTGCCTGCTCCGGAGCGGGAGATGAGCAGTTCTTC. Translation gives CACSGAGDEQFF.

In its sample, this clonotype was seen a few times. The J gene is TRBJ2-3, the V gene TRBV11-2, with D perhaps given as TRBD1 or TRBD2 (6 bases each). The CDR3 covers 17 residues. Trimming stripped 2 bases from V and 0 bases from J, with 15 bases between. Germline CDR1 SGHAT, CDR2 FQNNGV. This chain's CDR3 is CASSLLGAGSSTDTQYF. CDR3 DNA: TGTGCCAGCAGCTTATTGGGGGCGGGATCTAGCACAGATACGCAGTATTTT.

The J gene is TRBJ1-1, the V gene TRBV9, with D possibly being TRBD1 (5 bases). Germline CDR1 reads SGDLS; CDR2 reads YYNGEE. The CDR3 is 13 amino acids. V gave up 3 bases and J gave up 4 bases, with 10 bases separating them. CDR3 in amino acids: CASSARGSTEAFF. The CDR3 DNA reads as TGTGCCAGCAGCGCTCGGGGGAGCACTGAAGCTTTCTTT.

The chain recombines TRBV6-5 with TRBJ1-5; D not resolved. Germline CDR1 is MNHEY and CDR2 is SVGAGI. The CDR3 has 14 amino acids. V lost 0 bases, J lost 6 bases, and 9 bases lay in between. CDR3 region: CASSYSGQFQPQHF. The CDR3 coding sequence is TGTGCCAGCAGTTACTCTGGGCAGTTTCAGCCCCAGCATTTT.

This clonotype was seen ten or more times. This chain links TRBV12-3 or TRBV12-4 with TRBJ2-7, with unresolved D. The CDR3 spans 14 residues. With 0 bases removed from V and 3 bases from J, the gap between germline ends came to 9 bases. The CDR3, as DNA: TGTGCCAGCAGTTTAGCGGGAACGGGCTACGAGCAGTACTTC. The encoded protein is CASSLAGTGYEQYF.

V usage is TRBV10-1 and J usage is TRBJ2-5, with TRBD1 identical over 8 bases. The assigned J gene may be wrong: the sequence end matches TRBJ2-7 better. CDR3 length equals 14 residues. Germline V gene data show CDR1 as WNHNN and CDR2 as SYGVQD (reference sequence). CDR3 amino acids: CASSRQGSRYEQYF. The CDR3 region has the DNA TGCGCCAGCAGCAGACAGGGGAGCCGCTACGAGCAGTACTTC.

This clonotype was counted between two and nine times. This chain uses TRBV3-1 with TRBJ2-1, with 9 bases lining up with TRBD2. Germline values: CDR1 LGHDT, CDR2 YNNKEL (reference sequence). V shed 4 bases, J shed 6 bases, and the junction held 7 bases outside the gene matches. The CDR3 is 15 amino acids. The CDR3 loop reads CASSRSAGLANEQFF. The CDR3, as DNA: TGTGCCAGCAGCCGATCGGCGGGACTAGCCAATGAGCAGTTCTTC.

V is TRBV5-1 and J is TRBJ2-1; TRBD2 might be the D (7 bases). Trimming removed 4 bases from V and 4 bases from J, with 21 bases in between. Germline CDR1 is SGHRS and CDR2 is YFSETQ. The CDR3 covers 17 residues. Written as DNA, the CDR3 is TGCGCCAGCAGCCCACGCCCCCCGGGGGGCCAATACAATGAGCAGTTCTTC. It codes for CASSPRPPGGQYNEQFF.

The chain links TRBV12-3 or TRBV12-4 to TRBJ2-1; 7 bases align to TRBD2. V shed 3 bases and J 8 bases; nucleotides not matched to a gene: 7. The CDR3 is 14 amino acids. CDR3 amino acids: CASSFMGGFHEQFF. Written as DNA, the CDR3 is TGTGCCAGCAGTTTTATGGGGGGGTTCCATGAGCAGTTCTTC.

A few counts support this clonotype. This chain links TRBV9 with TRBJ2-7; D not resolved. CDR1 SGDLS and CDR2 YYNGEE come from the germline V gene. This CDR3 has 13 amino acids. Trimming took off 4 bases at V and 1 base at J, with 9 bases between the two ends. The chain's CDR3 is CASSPWGSYEQYF. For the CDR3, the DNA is TGTGCCAGCAGCCCTTGGGGATCCTACGAGCAGTACTTC.

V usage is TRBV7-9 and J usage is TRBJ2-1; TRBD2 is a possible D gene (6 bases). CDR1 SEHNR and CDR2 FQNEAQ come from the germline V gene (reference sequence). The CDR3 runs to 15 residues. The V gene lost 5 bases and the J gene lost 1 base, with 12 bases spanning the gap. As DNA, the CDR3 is TGTGCCAGCAGCCAACATCGGGGGTCCTACAATGAGCAGTTCTTC. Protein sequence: CASSQHRGSYNEQFF.

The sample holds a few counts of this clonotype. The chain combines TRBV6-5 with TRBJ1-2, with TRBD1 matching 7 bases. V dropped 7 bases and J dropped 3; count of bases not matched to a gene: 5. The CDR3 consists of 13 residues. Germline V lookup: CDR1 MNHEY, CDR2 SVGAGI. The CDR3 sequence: CASKKGQYYGYTF. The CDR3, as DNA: TGTGCCAGCAAAAAGGGACAGTACTATGGCTACACCTTC.

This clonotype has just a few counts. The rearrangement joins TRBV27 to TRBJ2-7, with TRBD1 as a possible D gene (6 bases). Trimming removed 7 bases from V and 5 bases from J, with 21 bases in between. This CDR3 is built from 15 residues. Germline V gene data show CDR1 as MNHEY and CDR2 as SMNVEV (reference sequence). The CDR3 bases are TGTGCCAGCACCGATCTACAGGGTGCTCCCCACGAGCAGTACTTC. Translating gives CASTDLQGAPHEQYF.

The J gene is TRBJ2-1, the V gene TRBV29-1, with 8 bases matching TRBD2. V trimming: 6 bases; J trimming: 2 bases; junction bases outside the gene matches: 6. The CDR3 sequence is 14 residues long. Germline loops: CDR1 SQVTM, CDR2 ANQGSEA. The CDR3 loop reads CSVGGRGAYNEQFF. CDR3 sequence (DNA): TGCAGCGTCGGTGGGCGGGGGGCCTACAATGAGCAGTTCTTC.

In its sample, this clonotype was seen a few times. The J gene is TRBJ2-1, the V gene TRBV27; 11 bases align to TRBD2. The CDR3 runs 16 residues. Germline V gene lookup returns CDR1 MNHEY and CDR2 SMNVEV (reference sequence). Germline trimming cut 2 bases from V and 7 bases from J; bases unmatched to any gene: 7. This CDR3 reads CASSLVVAGGLNEQFF. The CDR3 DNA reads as TGTGCCAGCAGTTTAGTCGTAGCGGGAGGGTTGAATGAGCAGTTCTTC.

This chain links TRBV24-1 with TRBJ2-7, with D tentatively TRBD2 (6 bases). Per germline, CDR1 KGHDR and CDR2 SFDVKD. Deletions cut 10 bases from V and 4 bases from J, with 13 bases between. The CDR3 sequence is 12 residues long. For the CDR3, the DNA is TGTGCCACTAGCGCGGGGACTTACGAGCAGTACTTC. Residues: CATSAGTYEQYF.

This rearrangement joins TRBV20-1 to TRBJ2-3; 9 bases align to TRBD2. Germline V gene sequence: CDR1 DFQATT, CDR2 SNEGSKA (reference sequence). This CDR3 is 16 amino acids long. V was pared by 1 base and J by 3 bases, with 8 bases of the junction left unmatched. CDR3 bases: TGCAGTGCTAGAGGAAAAGCGGGGGGCCCTACAGATACGCAGTATTTT. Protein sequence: CSARGKAGGPTDTQYF.

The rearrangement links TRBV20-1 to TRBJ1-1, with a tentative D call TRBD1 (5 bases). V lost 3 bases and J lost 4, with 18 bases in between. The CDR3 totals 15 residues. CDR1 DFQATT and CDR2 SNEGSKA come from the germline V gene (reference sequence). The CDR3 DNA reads TGCAGTGCTAGCGGACACTTTGTCGAAGTCACTGAAGCTTTCTTT. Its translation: CSASGHFVEVTEAFF.

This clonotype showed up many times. The CDR3 DNA is TGTGCCAGCAGTCGACAGGGGCGGGAGCAGTACTTC. Protein: CASSRQGREQYF. The J gene is TRBJ2-7, the V gene TRBV12-3 or TRBV12-4; TRBD1 agrees at 8 bases. Trimming took 5 bases from V and 7 from J; bases not matched to a gene: 4. This CDR3 contains 12 residues.

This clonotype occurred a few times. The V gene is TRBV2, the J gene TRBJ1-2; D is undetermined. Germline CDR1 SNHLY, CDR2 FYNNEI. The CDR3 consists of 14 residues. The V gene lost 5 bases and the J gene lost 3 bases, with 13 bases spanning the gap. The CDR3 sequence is CASSRPRCDYGYTF. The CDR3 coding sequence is TGTGCCAGCAGTCGTCCCAGGTGTGACTATGGCTACACCTTC.